This T cell receptor beta chain was identified in a study of blood T cell repertoires in COVID-19. Study-level background: Samples representing acute and convalescent COVID-19 were sourced from the United States, Italy and Spain. Nucleic acid was either cDNA or gDNA, and it came from T cells, B-cell-depleted T cells, or PBMCs.

Enrolment of Seattle patients took place during active infection, and they were followed longitudinally. The V and J ends lost 8 bases and 2 bases respectively, with 13 bases between them. Germline V gives CDR1 WSHSY, CDR2 SAAADI. The CDR3 totals 13 residues. Repertoires were generated with immunoSEQ multiplex PCR, while TCRdb's copy carries only in-frame clones and drops some. The sample includes nearly 250,000 clones, more than 70% of them seen just once. The rearrangement links TRBV10-2 to TRBJ2-7; D perhaps matches TRBD1 (6 bases). The sample taken for sequencing was peripheral blood. The clonotype comes from a woman of 80 years or more with COVID-19, enrolled during active disease. The DNA for the CDR3 is TGCGCCAGCTCCTTGGGGGCCCCCTACGAGCAGTACGTC. Translation: CASSLGAPYEQYV.